The 21 T cell receptor beta chains reported below all come from one sample, sequenced in a study of blood T cells in healthy people across ages. With a J-beta primer mix and a sample-barcoded 5' primer, a second PCR ran roughly 6 to 11 cycles. TCRdb analysed the 5' RACE reads with MiXCR anew, one entry per CDR3 protein. The table lists 750,000 to 1,000,000 distinct CDR3 sequences, 25% to 35% of them singletons. The same specimen was also included in a second study, on T cells of mothers and their children.

Input material: blood. The receptors were sampled from a woman aged 40 to 50 in good health.

Note on this clonotype: This clone may be a read error of a much larger clone one base away. The chain recombines TRBV4-1 with TRBJ2-7, with 8 positions matching TRBD1. Per germline, CDR1 MGHRA and CDR2 YSYEKL. CDR3 length: 14 amino acids. V lost 4 bases to trimming and J lost 5 bases; unmatched junction nucleotides: 7. The CDR3 DNA is TGCGCCAGCAGCCTTGGCAGGGGGCGTAACGAGCAGTACTTC. Its translation: CASSLGRGRNEQYF.

The V and J genes are TRBV20-1 and TRBJ2-4; either TRBD1 or TRBD2 may fit D (5 bases each). Looked up from germline, CDR1 is DFQATT and CDR2 is SNEGSKA (reference sequence). Between the trimmed V and J ends, which lost 4 bases and 1 base, there was a span of 14 bases. This CDR3 comprises 15 residues. Here the CDR3 reads CSAIEKGEAKNIQYF. The CDR3 DNA reads as TGCAGTGCTATAGAAAAAGGGGAGGCCAAAAACATTCAGTACTTC.

This clonotype was seen more than once but under ten times. This may be a read error, as it is one base from a much larger clone. This chain uses TRBV5-5 with TRBJ2-5; 9 nucleotides line up with TRBD2. This CDR3 contains 15 residues. The ends lost 1 base at V and 3 bases at J; junction bases unmatched: 4. CDR1 is SGHKS, CDR2 YYEKEE, per germline (reference sequence). DNA of the CDR3: TGTGCCAGCAGCTTGCGAGCTAGCGGGAAAGAGACCCAGTACTTC. Translated: CASSLRASGKETQYF.

Turning to this clonotype: Relative to the germline gene, one junction end is altered; a read error may explain this. This rearrangement joins TRBV12-3 or TRBV12-4 to TRBJ2-3; 7 positions match TRBD1. The CDR3 contains 14 residues. The DNA for the CDR3 is TGTGCCCACACCAGGGGGTCTAGCACAGATGCGCAGTATTTT. The encoded protein is CAHTRGSSTDAQYF.

This clonotype was detected a few times. The chain uses TRBV7-2 and TRBJ2-3; D gene unclear. The V gene lost 1 base and the J gene lost 2 bases, with 7 bases spanning the gap. Germline V CDR1 and CDR2: SGHTA, FQGNSA. This CDR3 has 14 residues. CDR3: CASSLVLTTDTQYF. Written as DNA, the CDR3 is TGTGCCAGCAGCTTAGTACTTACCACAGATACGCAGTATTTT.

This chain joins TRBV30 and TRBJ2-7; TRBD1 matches at 8 bases. CDR3 length: 14 residues. Looked up from germline, CDR1 is GTSNPN and CDR2 is SVGIG (reference sequence). The V gene end was trimmed by 1 base and the J gene end by 2 bases; junction bases not matched to a gene: 4. CDR3 protein: CAWSGTGWAYEQYF. The CDR3 nucleotides are TGTGCCTGGAGTGGGACAGGGTGGGCCTACGAGCAGTACTTC.

This clonotype was seen ten or more times. The chain is built from TRBV7-2 and TRBJ2-7, with 10 bases fitting TRBD1. CDR1 is SGHTA, CDR2 FQGNSA, per germline. The CDR3 sequence is 16 residues long. V dropped 5 bases and J dropped 3; count of bases not matched to a gene: 10. The CDR3 protein is CASSLGDRGRGYEQYF. Written as DNA, the CDR3 is TGTGCCAGCAGCCTAGGGGACAGGGGAAGGGGCTACGAGCAGTACTTC.

This chain uses TRBV6-6 with TRBJ2-7, with D uncertain. The end of the DNA aligns better with TRBJ2-4, so the J call may be wrong. Per the germline V gene, CDR1 is MNHNY and CDR2 is SVGAGI (reference sequence). This CDR3 contains 15 residues. The DNA for the CDR3 is TGTGCCAGCAGTTACCCCGTGGGGTCGGAAAACATTCAGTACTTC. It specifies CASSYPVGSENIQYF.

The table lists this clonotype with many counts. The rearrangement uses TRBV18 and TRBJ2-4; tentative D call: TRBD1 (5 bases). The V and J ends lost 2 bases and 2 bases respectively, with 16 bases between them. The CDR3 consists of 17 residues. Germline V gene data show CDR1 as KGHSH and CDR2 as LQKENI. The DNA for the CDR3 is TGTGCCAGCTCACCAGGACAAGCCAGGGTGACCAAAAACATTCAGTACTTC. This encodes CASSPGQARVTKNIQYF.

This clonotype was counted between two and nine times. This chain connects TRBV5-5 to TRBJ1-5; TRBD1 matches at 7 bases. CDR1 and CDR2 (germline): SGHKS, YYEKEE (reference sequence). This CDR3 has 17 amino acids. Trimming took 4 bases from V and 2 from J; bases not matched to a gene: 12. CDR3 sequence (DNA): TGTGCCAGCAGCCGGTCCGACAGGGCTTCGGGCAATCAGCCCCAGCATTTT. Translation gives CASSRSDRASGNQPQHF.

The chain joins TRBV29-1 to TRBJ2-7, with D perhaps TRBD2 (6 bases). There are 14 residues in the CDR3. Germline V gene sequence: CDR1 SQVTM, CDR2 ANQGSEA. The V gene lost 4 bases and the J gene lost 6 bases, with 19 bases spanning the gap. CDR3 bases: TGCAGCGTTGTCCGGGGGTCTGTAGTGGGCGAGCAGTACTTC. Translating it yields CSVVRGSVVGEQYF.

The V gene is TRBV7-3, the J gene TRBJ2-3, with D hard to call. V was shortened by 0 bases and J by 1 base, with 11 bases between the two germline ends. Germline CDR1 is SGHTA and CDR2 is FQGTGA. The CDR3 has 16 residues. The DNA for the CDR3 is TGTGCCAGCAGCTTAACGTGGCTCAGTGGCACAGATACGCAGTATTTT. Its translation: CASSLTWLSGTDTQYF.

The sample holds a few counts of this clonotype. The genes are TRBV7-8 and TRBJ2-7, with D unclear. The CDR3 runs to 16 residues. Germline V gene sequence: CDR1 SGHVS, CDR2 FQNEAQ. V was trimmed by 1 base and J by 4 bases, leaving 17 bases between them. This chain's CDR3 is CASSLGRVPGTYEQYF. As DNA, the CDR3 is TGTGCCAGCAGCTTAGGTAGAGTGCCCGGAACTTACGAGCAGTACTTC.

Concerning this clonotype itself: One junction end disagrees with the germline gene, perhaps due to a read error. V is TRBV10-3 and J is TRBJ1-2; the D gene is possibly TRBD1 (6 bases). The CDR3 covers 14 residues. Germline CDR1 reads ENHRY; CDR2 reads SYGVKD. CDR3 in amino acids: CAISEHKQGVGYNF. The CDR3 DNA is TGTGCCATCAGTGAACACAAACAGGGCGTGGGCTACAACTTC.

There are a few counts of this clonotype. This sequence joins TRBV12-3 or TRBV12-4 and TRBJ2-2, with 9 nucleotides matching TRBD1. The ends lost 6 bases at V and 5 bases at J; junction bases unmatched: 10. The CDR3 has 16 amino acids. The CDR3 nucleotides are TGTGCCAGCAGCCTAGGGCTGACAGGGGGAACCGGGGAGCTGTTTTTT. It translates to CASSLGLTGGTGELFF.

This clonotype was seen many times. The chain carries TRBV7-8 and TRBJ2-1; perhaps TRBD2 as D (7 bases). V gave up 6 bases and J gave up 3 bases, with 21 bases separating them. The CDR3 is made up of 17 amino acids. Germline CDR1 SGHVS, CDR2 FQNEAQ. CDR3 residues: CASRGGVRVGDYNEQFF. The CDR3 DNA is TGTGCCAGCAGAGGGGGGGTCAGGGTAGGGGACTACAATGAGCAGTTCTTC.

This clonotype was seen many times. The chain couples TRBV12-3 or TRBV12-4 to TRBJ2-7; TRBD2 matches 8 bases. V was pared by 4 bases and J by 1 base, with 3 bases of the junction left unmatched. The CDR3 consists of 14 residues. CDR3 in DNA: TGTGCCAGCAGTTGGGGCGGGGGGTCCTACGAGCAGTACTTC. Its protein is CASSWGGGSYEQYF.

This clonotype has just a few counts. The chain employs TRBV20-1 and TRBJ2-7; 7 bases are a match to TRBD2. Germline CDR1 DFQATT, CDR2 SNEGSKA (reference sequence). V dropped 0 bases and J dropped 6; count of bases not matched to a gene: 11. The CDR3 runs to 15 residues. The CDR3 loop is CSARDPGGRVGEQYF. In DNA form, the CDR3 reads TGCAGTGCTAGAGATCCGGGGGGTAGGGTCGGCGAGCAGTACTTC.

V is TRBV5-6 and J is TRBJ1-2, with a weak D call TRBD1 (5 bases). Germline values: CDR1 SGHDT, CDR2 YYEEEE. V lost 1 base and J 8 bases, leaving 15 bases between the germline ends. The CDR3 runs to 14 residues. The DNA of the CDR3 is TGTGCCAGCAGCTTGTGGTGGGGCGGTGAGGGCTACACCTTC. Encoded protein: CASSLWWGGEGYTF.

Concerning this clonotype: This could be a read error, since a much larger clone is one nucleotide away. The rearrangement links TRBV29-1 to TRBJ2-1, with 8 bases that match TRBD1. Germline V lookup: CDR1 SQVTM, CDR2 ANQGSEA. The CDR3 spans 14 residues. CDR3 sequence: CSVYEGQVNNVQFF. The CDR3 region has the DNA TGCAGCGTATATGAGGGACAGGTCAACAATGTGCAGTTCTTC.

The V call is TRBV28, the J call TRBJ1-2; 7 bases match TRBD1. Germline values: CDR1 MDHEN, CDR2 SYDVKM. The CDR3 runs to 12 residues. The trim removed 7 bases at V and 9 bases at J, leaving 8 bases unmatched. Here the CDR3 DNA reads TGTGCCAGCACACTTCAGGGGGTGAGCTACACCTTC. Translation gives CASTLQGVSYTF.